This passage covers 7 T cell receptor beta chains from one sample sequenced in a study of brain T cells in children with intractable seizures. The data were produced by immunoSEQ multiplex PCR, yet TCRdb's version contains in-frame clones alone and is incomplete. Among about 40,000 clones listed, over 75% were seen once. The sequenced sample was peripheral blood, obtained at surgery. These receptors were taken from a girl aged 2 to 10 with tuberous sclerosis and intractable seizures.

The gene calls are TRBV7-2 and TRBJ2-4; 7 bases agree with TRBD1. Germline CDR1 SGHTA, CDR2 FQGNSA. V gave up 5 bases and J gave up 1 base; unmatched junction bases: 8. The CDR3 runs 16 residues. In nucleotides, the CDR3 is TGTGCCAGCAGCGCAGCGCCGGACAGGGCCAAAAACATTCAGTACTTC. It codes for CASSAAPDRAKNIQYF.

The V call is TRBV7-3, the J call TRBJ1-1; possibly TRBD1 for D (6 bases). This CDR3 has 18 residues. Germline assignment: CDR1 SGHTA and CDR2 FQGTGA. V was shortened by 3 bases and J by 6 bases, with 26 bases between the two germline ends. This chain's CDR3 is CASSFSILGQPLVAEAFF. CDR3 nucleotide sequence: TGTGCCAGCAGCTTTTCTATCTTAGGACAGCCGTTGGTAGCTGAAGCTTTCTTT.

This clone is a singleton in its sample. Written as DNA, the CDR3 is TGTGCCAGCAGCTTAAGCCCCTCCTACGAGCAGTACTTC. It translates to CASSLSPSYEQYF. V and J are TRBV7-2 and TRBJ2-7; D remains unclear. The CDR3 spans 13 residues. Germline CDR1 SGHTA, CDR2 FQGNSA. V was trimmed by 2 bases and J by 0 bases, leaving 5 bases between them.

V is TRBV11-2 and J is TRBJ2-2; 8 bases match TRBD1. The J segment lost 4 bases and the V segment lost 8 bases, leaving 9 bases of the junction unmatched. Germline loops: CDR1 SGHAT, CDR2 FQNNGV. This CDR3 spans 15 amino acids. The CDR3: CASGLRGTGTGELFF. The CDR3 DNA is TGTGCCAGCGGCCTACGGGGGACAGGCACCGGGGAGCTGTTTTTT.

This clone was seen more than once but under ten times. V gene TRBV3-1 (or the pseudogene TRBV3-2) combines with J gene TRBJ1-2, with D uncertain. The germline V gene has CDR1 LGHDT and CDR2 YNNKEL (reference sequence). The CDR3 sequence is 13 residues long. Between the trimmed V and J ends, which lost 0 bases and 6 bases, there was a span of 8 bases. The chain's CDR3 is CASSQDLVDGYTF. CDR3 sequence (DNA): TGTGCCAGCAGCCAAGATCTGGTCGATGGCTACACCTTC.

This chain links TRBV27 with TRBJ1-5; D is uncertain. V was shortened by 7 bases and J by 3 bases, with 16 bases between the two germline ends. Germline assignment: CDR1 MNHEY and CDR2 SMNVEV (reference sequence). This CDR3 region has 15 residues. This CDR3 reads CASTADGLFNQPQHF. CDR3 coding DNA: TGTGCCAGCACCGCGGACGGCCTCTTCAATCAGCCCCAGCATTTT.

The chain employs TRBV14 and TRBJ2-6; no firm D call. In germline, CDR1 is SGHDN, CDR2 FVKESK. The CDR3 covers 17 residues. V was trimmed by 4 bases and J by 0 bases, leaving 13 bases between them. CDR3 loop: CASSPKRIPSGANVLTF. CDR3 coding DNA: TGTGCCAGCAGCCCAAAGCGCATACCCTCTGGGGCCAACGTCCTGACTTTC.